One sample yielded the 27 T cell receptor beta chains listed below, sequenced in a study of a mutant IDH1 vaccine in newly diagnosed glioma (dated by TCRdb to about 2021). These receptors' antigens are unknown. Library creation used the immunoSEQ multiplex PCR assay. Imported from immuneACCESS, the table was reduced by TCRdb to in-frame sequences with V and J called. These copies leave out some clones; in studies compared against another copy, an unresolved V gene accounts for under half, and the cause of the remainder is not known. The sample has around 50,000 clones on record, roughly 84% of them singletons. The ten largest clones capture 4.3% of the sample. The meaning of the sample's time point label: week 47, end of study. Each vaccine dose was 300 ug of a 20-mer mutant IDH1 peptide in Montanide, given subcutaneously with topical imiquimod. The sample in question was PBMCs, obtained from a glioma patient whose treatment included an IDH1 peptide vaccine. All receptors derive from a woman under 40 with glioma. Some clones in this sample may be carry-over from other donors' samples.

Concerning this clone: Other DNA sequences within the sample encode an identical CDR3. The CDR3 DNA reads as TGTGCCTGGAGACTAGGGGGAGGTGAGCAGTTCTTC. Protein sequence: CAWRLGGGEQFF. The V call is TRBV30, the J call TRBJ2-1, with D possibly being TRBD1 or TRBD2 (6 bases each). This CDR3 is built from 12 residues. Trimming removed 3 bases from V and 9 bases from J, with 12 bases in between. Germline CDR1 and CDR2: GTSNPN and SVGIG (reference sequence). The variable domain in full, completed from reference TRBV30 and TRBJ2-1, reads SQTIHQWPATLVQPVGSPLSLECTVEGTSNPNLYWYRQAAGRGLQLLFYSVGIGQISSEVPQNLSASRPQDRQFILSSKKLLLSDSGFYLCAWRLGGGEQFFGPGTRLTVL.

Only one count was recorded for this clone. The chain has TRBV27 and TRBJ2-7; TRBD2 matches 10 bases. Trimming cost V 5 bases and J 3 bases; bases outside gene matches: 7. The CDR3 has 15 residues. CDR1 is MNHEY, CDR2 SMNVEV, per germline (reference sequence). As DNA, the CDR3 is TGTGCCAGCAGTGTCTCACCTAGCGGGAGCTACGAGCAGTACTTC. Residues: CASSVSPSGSYEQYF.

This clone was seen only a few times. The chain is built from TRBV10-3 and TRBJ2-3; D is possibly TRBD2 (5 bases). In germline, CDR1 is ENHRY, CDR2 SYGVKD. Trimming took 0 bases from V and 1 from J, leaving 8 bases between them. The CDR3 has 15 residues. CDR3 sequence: CAISESEEGTDTQYF. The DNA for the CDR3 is TGTGCCATCAGTGAGTCGGAGGAGGGCACAGATACGCAGTATTTT.

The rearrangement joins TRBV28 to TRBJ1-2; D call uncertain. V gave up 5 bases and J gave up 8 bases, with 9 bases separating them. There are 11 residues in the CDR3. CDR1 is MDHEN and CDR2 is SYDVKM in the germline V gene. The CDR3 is CASSALWGYTF. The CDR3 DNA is TGTGCCAGCAGTGCTCTATGGGGCTACACCTTC.

In nucleotides, the CDR3 is TGCAGCGGGATGTTTCCCTACGAGCAGTACTTC. Encoded protein: CSGMFPYEQYF. V and J are TRBV29-1 and TRBJ2-7; no firm D call. The germline gives CDR1 SQVTM, CDR2 ANQGSEA. The V and J ends lost 7 bases and 2 bases respectively, with 9 bases between them. This CDR3 is built from 11 residues.

The CDR3: CASRAGNTEAFF. As DNA, the CDR3 is TGTGCCAGCAGGGCAGGAAACACTGAAGCTTTCTTT. The chain is built from TRBV5-6 and TRBJ1-1, with D unclear. Germline CDR1 SGHDT, CDR2 YYEEEE. The CDR3 sequence is 12 residues long. V was clipped by 5 bases and J by 2 bases, with 7 bases between them.

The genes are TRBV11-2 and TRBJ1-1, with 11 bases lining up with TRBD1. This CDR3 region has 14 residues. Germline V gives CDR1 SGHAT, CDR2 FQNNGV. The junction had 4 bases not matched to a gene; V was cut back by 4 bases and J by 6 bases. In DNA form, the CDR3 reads TGTGCCAGCAGCTGGGGACAGGGGGAGGCTGAAGCTTTCTTT. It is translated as CASSWGQGEAEAFF.

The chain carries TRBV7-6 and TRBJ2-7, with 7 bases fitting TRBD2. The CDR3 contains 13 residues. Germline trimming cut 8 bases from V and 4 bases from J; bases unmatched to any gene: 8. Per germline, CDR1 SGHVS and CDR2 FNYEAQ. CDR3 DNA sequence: TGTGCCAGCTGCCCTAGCGGCTCTTACGAGCAGTACTTC. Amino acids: CASCPSGSYEQYF.

The CDR3 DNA follows: TGTGCCAGCAGTCGGACAGGGGGCTTTATCAACGAGCAGTACTTC. Its translation: CASSRTGGFINEQYF. This sequence joins TRBV6-5 and TRBJ2-7, with TRBD1 matching 11 bases. CDR1 and CDR2 (germline): MNHEY, SVGAGI. CDR3 length equals 15 residues. Trimming took 5 bases from V and 5 from J; bases not matched to a gene: 8.

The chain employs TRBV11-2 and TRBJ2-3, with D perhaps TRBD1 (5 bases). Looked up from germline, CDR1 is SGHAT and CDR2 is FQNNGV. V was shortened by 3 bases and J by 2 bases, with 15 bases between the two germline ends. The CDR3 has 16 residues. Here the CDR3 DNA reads TGTGCCAGCAGCTTTGGGGCAGGCTTCTCCACAGATACGCAGTATTTT. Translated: CASSFGAGFSTDTQYF.

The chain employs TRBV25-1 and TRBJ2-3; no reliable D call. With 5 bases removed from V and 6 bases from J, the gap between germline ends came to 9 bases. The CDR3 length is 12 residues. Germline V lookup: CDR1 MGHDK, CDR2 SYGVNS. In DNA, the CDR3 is TGTGCCAGCAGTCCGCGTCGGGATACGCAGTATTTT. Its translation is CASSPRRDTQYF.

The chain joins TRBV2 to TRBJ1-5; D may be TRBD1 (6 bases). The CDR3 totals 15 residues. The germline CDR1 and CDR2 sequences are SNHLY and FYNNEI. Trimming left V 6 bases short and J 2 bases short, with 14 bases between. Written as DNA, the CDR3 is TGTGCCAGCAGCCAACAGGGTCGGGGCAATCAGCCCCAGCATTTT. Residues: CASSQQGRGNQPQHF.

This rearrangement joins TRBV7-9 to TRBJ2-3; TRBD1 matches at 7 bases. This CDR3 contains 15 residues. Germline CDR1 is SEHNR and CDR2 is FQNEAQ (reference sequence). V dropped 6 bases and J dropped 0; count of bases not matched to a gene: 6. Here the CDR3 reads CASRGGQVSTDTQYF. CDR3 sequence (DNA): TGTGCCAGCAGAGGGGGCCAAGTTAGCACAGATACGCAGTATTTT.

CDR3 amino acids: CASRTPSTDTQYF. The CDR3 DNA sequence: TGTGCCAGTCGGACACCTAGCACAGATACGCAGTATTTT. This chain connects TRBV19 to TRBJ2-3; D may be TRBD1 (5 bases). CDR3 size: 13 residues. V was trimmed by 8 bases and J by 0 bases, leaving 9 bases between them. Germline CDR1 LNHDA, CDR2 SQIVND (reference sequence).

The CDR3: CASSPGKNTEAFF. The CDR3 bases are TGTGCCAGCAGCCCCGGGAAGAACACTGAAGCTTTCTTT. V usage is TRBV7-6 and J usage is TRBJ1-1; D gene ambiguous. CDR3 length equals 13 residues. Trimming shortened V by 5 bases and J by 1 base, and 8 bases separated the two germline ends. Germline loops: CDR1 SGHVS, CDR2 FNYEAQ.

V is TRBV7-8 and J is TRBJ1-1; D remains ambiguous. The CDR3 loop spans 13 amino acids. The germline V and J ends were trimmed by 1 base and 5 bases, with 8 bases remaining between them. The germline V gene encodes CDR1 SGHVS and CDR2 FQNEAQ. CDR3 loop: CASSLVQMTEAFF. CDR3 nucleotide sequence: TGTGCCAGCAGCTTAGTTCAAATGACTGAAGCTTTCTTT.

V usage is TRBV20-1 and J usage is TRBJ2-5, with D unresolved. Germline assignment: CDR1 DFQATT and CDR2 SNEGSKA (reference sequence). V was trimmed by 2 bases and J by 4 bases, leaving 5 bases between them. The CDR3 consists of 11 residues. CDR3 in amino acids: CSARSAETQYF. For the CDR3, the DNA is TGCAGTGCTAGATCAGCAGAGACCCAGTACTTC.

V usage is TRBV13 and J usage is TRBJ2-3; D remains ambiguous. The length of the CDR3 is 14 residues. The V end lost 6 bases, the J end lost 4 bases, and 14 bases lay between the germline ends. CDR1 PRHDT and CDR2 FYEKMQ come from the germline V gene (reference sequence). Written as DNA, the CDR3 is TGTGCCAGCAGGCGTCAAGGTGGGGCAGATACGCAGTATTTT. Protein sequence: CASRRQGGADTQYF. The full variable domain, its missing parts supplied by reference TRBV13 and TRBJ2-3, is AAGVIQSPRHLIKEKRETATLKCYPIPRHDTVYWYQQGPGQDPQFLISFYEKMQSDKGSIPDRFSAQQFSDYHSELNMSSLELGDSALYFCASRRQGGADTQYFGPGTRLTVL.

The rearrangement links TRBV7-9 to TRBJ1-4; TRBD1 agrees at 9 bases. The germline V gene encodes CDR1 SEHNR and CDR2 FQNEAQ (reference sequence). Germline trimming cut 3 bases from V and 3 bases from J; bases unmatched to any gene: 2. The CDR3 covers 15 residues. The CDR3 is CASSLGQGPNEKLFF. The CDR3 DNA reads TGTGCCAGCAGCTTGGGACAGGGCCCTAATGAAAAACTGTTTTTT.

Here the CDR3 reads CASTIGSLKVEAFF. The CDR3 DNA reads as TGTGCCAGCACCATAGGCTCCTTAAAGGTTGAAGCTTTCTTT. V gene TRBV28 combines with J gene TRBJ1-1, with D unresolved. Per germline, CDR1 MDHEN and CDR2 SYDVKM. This CDR3 spans 14 amino acids. V lost 7 bases and J 7 bases, leaving 19 bases between the germline ends.

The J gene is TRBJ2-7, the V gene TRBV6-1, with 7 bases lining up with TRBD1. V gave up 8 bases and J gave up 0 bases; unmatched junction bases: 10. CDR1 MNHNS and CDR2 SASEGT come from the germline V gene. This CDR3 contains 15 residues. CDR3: CASARGRLSSYEQYF. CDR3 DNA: TGTGCCAGCGCTAGGGGGCGGCTAAGCTCCTACGAGCAGTACTTC.

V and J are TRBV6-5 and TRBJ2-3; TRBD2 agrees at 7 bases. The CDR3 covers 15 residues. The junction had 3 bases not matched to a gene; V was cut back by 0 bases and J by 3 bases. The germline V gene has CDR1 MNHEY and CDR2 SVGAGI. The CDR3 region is CASSYSAGGTDTQYF. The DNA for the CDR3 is TGTGCCAGCAGTTACTCCGCCGGGGGGACAGATACGCAGTATTTT.

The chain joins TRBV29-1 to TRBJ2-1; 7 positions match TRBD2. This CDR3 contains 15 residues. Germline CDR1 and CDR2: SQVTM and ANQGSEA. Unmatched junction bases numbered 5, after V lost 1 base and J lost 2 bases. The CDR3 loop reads CSVEGLADAYNEQFF. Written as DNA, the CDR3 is TGCAGCGTTGAAGGGCTAGCGGACGCCTACAATGAGCAGTTCTTC.

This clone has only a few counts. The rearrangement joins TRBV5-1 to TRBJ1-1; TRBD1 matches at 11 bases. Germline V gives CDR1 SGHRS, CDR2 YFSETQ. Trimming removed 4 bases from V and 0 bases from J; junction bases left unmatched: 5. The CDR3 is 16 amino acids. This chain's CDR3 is CASSVGQGAVNTEAFF. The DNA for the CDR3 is TGCGCCAGCAGCGTCGGACAGGGGGCAGTGAACACTGAAGCTTTCTTT.

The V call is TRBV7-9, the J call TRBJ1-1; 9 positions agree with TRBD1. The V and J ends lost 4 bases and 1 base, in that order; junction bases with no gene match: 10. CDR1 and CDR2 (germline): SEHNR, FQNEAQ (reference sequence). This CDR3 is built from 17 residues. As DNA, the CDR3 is TGTGCCAGCAGCTCCGTTTACTCGGACAGGGGGAACACTGAAGCTTTCTTT. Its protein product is CASSSVYSDRGNTEAFF.

CDR3 in amino acids: CAWTRTGRGTSGSQTQYF. In DNA, the CDR3 is TGTGCCTGGACCAGGACAGGAAGAGGGACTAGCGGGAGTCAGACCCAGTACTTC. V gene TRBV30 combines with J gene TRBJ2-5; 14 nucleotides match TRBD2. The CDR3 extends over 18 amino acids. From germline, CDR1 is GTSNPN and CDR2 SVGIG (reference sequence). The V segment lost 4 bases and the J segment 6 bases; nucleotides outside the gene matches: 16.

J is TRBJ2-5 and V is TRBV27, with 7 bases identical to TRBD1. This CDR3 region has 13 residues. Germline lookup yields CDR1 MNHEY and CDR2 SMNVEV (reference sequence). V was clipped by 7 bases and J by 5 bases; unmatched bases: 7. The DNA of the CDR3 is TGTGCCAGCAACCCCACAGGGGAGGAGACCCAGTACTTC. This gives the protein CASNPTGEETQYF.